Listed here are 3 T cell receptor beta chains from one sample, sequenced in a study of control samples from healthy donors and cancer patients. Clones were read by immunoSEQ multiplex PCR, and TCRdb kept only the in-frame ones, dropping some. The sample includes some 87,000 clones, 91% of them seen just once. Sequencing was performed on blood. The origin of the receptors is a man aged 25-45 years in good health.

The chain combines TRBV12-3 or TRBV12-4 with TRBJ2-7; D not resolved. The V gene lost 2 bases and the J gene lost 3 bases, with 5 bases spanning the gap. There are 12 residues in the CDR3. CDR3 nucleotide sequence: TGTGCCAGCAGTTTAACACACTACGAGCAGTACTTC. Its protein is CASSLTHYEQYF.

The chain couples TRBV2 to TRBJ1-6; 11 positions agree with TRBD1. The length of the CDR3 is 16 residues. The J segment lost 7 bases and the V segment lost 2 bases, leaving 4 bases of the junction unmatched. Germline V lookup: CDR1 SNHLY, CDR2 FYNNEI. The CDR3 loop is CASSEFGTGGNSPLHF. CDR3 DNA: TGTGCCAGCAGTGAATTCGGGACAGGGGGGAATTCACCCCTCCACTTT.

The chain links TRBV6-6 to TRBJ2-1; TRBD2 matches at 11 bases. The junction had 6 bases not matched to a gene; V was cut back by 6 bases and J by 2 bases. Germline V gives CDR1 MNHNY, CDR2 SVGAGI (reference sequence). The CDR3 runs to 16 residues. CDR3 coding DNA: TGTGCCAGCAGCTTAGCGGGAGGGCCCCCCTACAATGAGCAGTTCTTC. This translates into CASSLAGGPPYNEQFF.